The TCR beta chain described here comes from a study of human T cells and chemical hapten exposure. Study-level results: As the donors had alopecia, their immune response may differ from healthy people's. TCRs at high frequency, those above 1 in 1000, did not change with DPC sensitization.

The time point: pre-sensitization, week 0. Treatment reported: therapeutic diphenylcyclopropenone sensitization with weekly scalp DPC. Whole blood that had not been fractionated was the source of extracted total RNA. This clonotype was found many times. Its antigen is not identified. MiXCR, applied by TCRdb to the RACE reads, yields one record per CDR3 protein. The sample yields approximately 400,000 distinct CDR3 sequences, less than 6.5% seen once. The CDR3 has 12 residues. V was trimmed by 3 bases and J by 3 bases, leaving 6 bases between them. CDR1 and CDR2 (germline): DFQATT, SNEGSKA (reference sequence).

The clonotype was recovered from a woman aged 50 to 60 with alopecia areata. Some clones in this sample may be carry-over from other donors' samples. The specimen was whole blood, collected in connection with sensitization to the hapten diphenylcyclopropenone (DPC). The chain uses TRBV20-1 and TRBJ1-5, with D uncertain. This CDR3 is CSASRINQPQHF. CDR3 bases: TGCAGTGCTAGCAGAATCAATCAGCCCCAGCATTTT.